This is a list of T cell receptor beta chains from one sample in a study of T cell repertoires in cytomegalovirus infection. Using its own MiXCR run on the reads, TCRdb lists one record per CDR3 protein. The sample has under 500,000 distinct CDR3 sequences, about 42% seen once; the top ten hold about 45%. These receptors' targets are unknown. The source was cultured PBMCs, collected from culture after CMV antigen stimulation. Receptors originate from a human donor in good health (CMV status not recorded). Some clones in this sample may be carry-over from other donors' samples. Each CDR3 is given with its conserved first and last residue. The order of the fields is V gene, D gene, clone size, J gene, CDR3 protein, CDR3 DNA. The D gene is left open where the match is weak. Clone size, where shown, is once, few, many, or a class for clones that have expanded.

V gene: TRBV7-6
D gene: TRBD1
clone size: .
J gene: TRBJ1-4
CDR3 protein: CASSFGTAGGSSATNEKLFF
CDR3 DNA: TGTGCCAGCAGCTTTGGGACCGCAGGGGGATCAAGTGCAACTAATGAAAAACTGTTTTTT

V gene: TRBV6-6
D gene: .
clone size: few
J gene: TRBJ2-7
CDR3 protein: CASSQQGSYEQYF
CDR3 DNA: TGTGCCAGCAGTCAACAGGGATCCTACGAGCAGTACTTC

V gene: TRBV28
D gene: TRBD1
clone size: .
J gene: TRBJ2-6
CDR3 protein: CASSLKTGVSSGANVLTF
CDR3 DNA: TGTGCCAGCAGTTTAAAAACAGGGGTCAGCTCTGGGGCCAACGTCCTGACTTTC

V gene: TRBV7-2
D gene: TRBD1
clone size: .
J gene: TRBJ1-5
CDR3 protein: CASSMDRQTLQPQHF
CDR3 DNA: TGTGCCAGCAGCATGGACAGGCAGACCCTTCAGCCCCAGCATTTT

V gene: TRBV11-2
D gene: TRBD2
clone size: .
J gene: TRBJ2-3
CDR3 protein: CASSFGASGVQIRRYF
CDR3 DNA: TGTGCCAGCAGCTTCGGGGCTAGCGGTGTACAGATACGGAGGTATTTT

V gene: TRBV12-3/TRBV12-4
D gene: .
clone size: few
J gene: TRBJ1-5
CDR3 protein: CASSLEGPQHF
CDR3 DNA: TGTGCCAGCAGTTTGGAGGGTCCCCAGCATTTT

V gene: TRBV12-3/TRBV12-4
D gene: TRBD1
clone size: few
J gene: TRBJ2-5
CDR3 protein: CASRPTGGKETQYF
CDR3 DNA: TGTGCCAGCAGACCAACAGGGGGCAAAGAGACCCAGTACTTC

V gene: TRBV2
D gene: TRBD1
clone size: .
J gene: TRBJ2-7
CDR3 protein: CASSILGQGVHEQYF
CDR3 DNA: TGTGCCAGCAGTATTCTGGGACAGGGTGTCCACGAGCAGTACTTC

V gene: TRBV7-8
D gene: TRBD2
clone size: few
J gene: TRBJ2-3
CDR3 protein: CASSSSLAGTTDTQYF
CDR3 DNA: TGTGCCAGCAGCTCATCCCTAGCGGGGACCACAGATACGCAGTATTTT

V gene: TRBV6-2/TRBV6-3
D gene: .
clone size: .
J gene: TRBJ1-1
CDR3 protein: CATWDTEAFF
CDR3 DNA: TGTGCCACCTGGGACACTGAAGCTTTCTTT

V gene: TRBV7-2
D gene: TRBD2
clone size: few
J gene: TRBJ2-5
CDR3 protein: CASSPRVGRAGETQYF
CDR3 DNA: TGTGCCAGCAGCCCCAGAGTCGGGAGGGCAGGAGAGACCCAGTACTTC

V gene: TRBV7-9
D gene: TRBD1
clone size: few
J gene: TRBJ1-4
CDR3 protein: CASSPQGAYEKLFF
CDR3 DNA: TGTGCCAGCAGCCCACAGGGGGCTTATGAAAAACTGTTTTTT

V gene: TRBV5-6
D gene: TRBD2
clone size: .
J gene: TRBJ2-1
CDR3 protein: CASSFGLADNEQFF
CDR3 DNA: TGTGCCAGCAGCTTTGGACTAGCGGACAATGAGCAGTTCTTC

V gene: TRBV12-3/TRBV12-4
D gene: .
clone size: .
J gene: TRBJ2-3
CDR3 protein: CASSATGLQDTQYF
CDR3 DNA: TGTGCCAGCAGTGCGACAGGACTCCAAGATACGCAGTATTTT

V gene: TRBV11-2
D gene: .
clone size: .
J gene: TRBJ2-7
CDR3 protein: CASSYPGLTYEQYF
CDR3 DNA: TGTGCCAGCAGCTATCCAGGCCTTACCTACGAGCAGTACTTC

V gene: TRBV7-2
D gene: TRBD1
clone size: many
J gene: TRBJ1-1
CDR3 protein: CASSRQGETEAFF
CDR3 DNA: TGTGCCAGCAGCCGACAGGGAGAAACTGAAGCTTTCTTT

V gene: TRBV7-2
D gene: .
clone size: many
J gene: TRBJ2-3
CDR3 protein: CASSIQGGTDTQYF
CDR3 DNA: TGTGCCAGCAGCATTCAAGGGGGGACAGATACGCAGTATTTT

V gene: TRBV7-8
D gene: TRBD1
clone size: .
J gene: TRBJ2-6
CDR3 protein: CASSSGAGGGTSPGANVLTF
CDR3 DNA: TGTGCCAGCAGCTCAGGAGCAGGGGGCGGTACTAGTCCCGGGGCCAACGTCCTGACTTTC

V gene: TRBV7-6
D gene: .
clone size: few
J gene: TRBJ1-6
CDR3 protein: CASRPIPGRDSPLHF
CDR3 DNA: TGTGCCAGCAGACCTATTCCGGGACGGGATTCACCCCTCCACTTT

V gene: TRBV29-1
D gene: TRBD1
clone size: .
J gene: TRBJ2-5
CDR3 protein: CSVGRDRVTQYF
CDR3 DNA: TGCAGCGTTGGCCGGGACAGGGTAACCCAGTACTTC

V gene: TRBV11-2
D gene: .
clone size: .
J gene: TRBJ2-1
CDR3 protein: CASSEGATSSYNEQFF
CDR3 DNA: TGTGCCAGCAGCGAAGGGGCTACGAGCTCCTACAATGAGCAGTTCTTC

V gene: TRBV7-6
D gene: .
clone size: few
J gene: TRBJ1-5
CDR3 protein: CASSLVGPEGGNQPQHF
CDR3 DNA: TGTGCCAGCAGCTTAGTTGGGCCAGAGGGGGGAAATCAGCCCCAGCATTTT

V gene: TRBV6-1
D gene: .
clone size: .
J gene: TRBJ2-3
CDR3 protein: CASSDSIGTDTQYF
CDR3 DNA: TGTGCCAGCAGTGATAGTATCGGAACAGATACGCAGTATTTT

V gene: TRBV7-2
D gene: .
clone size: many
J gene: TRBJ1-2
CDR3 protein: CASSFPANYGYTF
CDR3 DNA: TGTGCCAGCAGCTTTCCAGCTAACTATGGCTACACCTTC

V gene: TRBV2
D gene: .
clone size: .
J gene: TRBJ2-3
CDR3 protein: CASSDGVTDTQYF
CDR3 DNA: TGTGCCAGCAGTGATGGGGTAACAGATACGCAGTATTTT

V gene: TRBV7-2
D gene: TRBD2
clone size: .
J gene: TRBJ2-7
CDR3 protein: CASSRWAGEVYEQYF
CDR3 DNA: TGTGCCAGCAGCCGTTGGGCGGGGGAGGTTTACGAGCAGTACTTC

V gene: TRBV4-1
D gene: .
clone size: .
J gene: TRBJ2-5
CDR3 protein: CASSQEVGSETQYF
CDR3 DNA: TGCGCCAGCAGCCAAGAAGTTGGGTCGGAGACCCAGTACTTC

V gene: TRBV11-2
D gene: .
clone size: few
J gene: TRBJ2-1
CDR3 protein: CASSTLIPGLPYNEQFF
CDR3 DNA: TGTGCCAGCAGCACCCTCATCCCGGGACTCCCGTACAATGAGCAGTTCTTC

V gene: TRBV7-8
D gene: TRBD1
clone size: .
J gene: TRBJ2-7
CDR3 protein: CASSSTITGGSYEQYF
CDR3 DNA: TGTGCCAGCAGCTCTACGATAACAGGGGGTTCCTACGAGCAGTACTTC